The 20 T cell receptor beta chains listed next were all sequenced from one sample in a study of cytomegalovirus exposure and HLA in healthy donors. This PCR relied on a set of 60 Vbeta primers and 13 Jbeta primers. Using immunoSEQ multiplex PCR, the repertoire was profiled, and TCRdb retains in-frame clones only, with some absent. The table lists 120,000 to 150,000 clones, 78% of them singletons. Sequencing was carried out using PBMCs. These receptors originate from a man aged 40-49 years in good health and CMV-seropositive.

The V call is TRBV15, the J call TRBJ2-7; perhaps TRBD1 as D (5 bases). V was shortened by 0 bases and J by 5 bases, with 8 bases between the two germline ends. This CDR3 is 13 amino acids long. Germline V gives CDR1 LNHNV, CDR2 YYDKDF (reference sequence). CDR3 in DNA: TGTGCCACCAGCAGAGATAGGGGCCACGAGCAGTACTTC. Encoded protein: CATSRDRGHEQYF. The full variable domain, in which reference TRBV15 and TRBJ2-7 provide the parts outside the CDR3, is DAMVIQNPRYQVTQFGKPVTLSCSQTLNHNVMYWYQQKSSQAPKLLFHYYDKDFNNEADTPDNFQSRRPNTSFCFLDIRSPGLGDTAMYLCATSRDRGHEQYFGPGTRLTVT.

This clone was counted a few times. CDR3 coding DNA: TGTGCCAGCAGTGATGAGGGGGCCTCCTACGAGCAGTACTTC. It yields the protein CASSDEGASYEQYF. V and J are TRBV2 and TRBJ2-7, with 7 bases that match TRBD1. The length of the CDR3 is 14 residues. Germline CDR1 and CDR2: SNHLY and FYNNEI. V was pared by 3 bases and J by 0 bases, with 2 bases of the junction left unmatched.

By share, this clone counts as medium-sized (0.01 to 0.1%). The chain couples TRBV9 to TRBJ1-1, with no clear D. This CDR3 is built from 15 residues. Deletions cut 1 base from V and 4 bases from J, with 14 bases between. CDR1 is SGDLS and CDR2 is YYNGEE in the germline V gene. The CDR3 DNA sequence: TGTGCCAGCAGCGTATCGTATAGGGAGAGCACTGAAGCTTTCTTT. It specifies CASSVSYRESTEAFF. The entire variable domain, with the rest obtained from reference TRBV9 and TRBJ1-1, is as follows: DSGVTQTPKHLITATGQRVTLRCSPRSGDLSVYWYQQSLDQGLQFLIQYYNGEERAKGNILERFSAQQFPDLHSELNLSSLELGDSALYFCASSVSYRESTEAFFGQGTRLTVV.

On this clone: Different DNA sequences within this sample yield the same CDR3. The chain couples TRBV28 to TRBJ1-2; 8 bases line up with TRBD1. V dropped 3 bases and J dropped 4; count of bases not matched to a gene: 7. From germline, CDR1 is MDHEN and CDR2 SYDVKM. The CDR3 is made up of 15 amino acids. The CDR3 DNA sequence: TGTGCCAGCAGTTTTAGGACAGGGAGGAGCTATGGCTACACCTTC. Translating it yields CASSFRTGRSYGYTF.

The rearrangement uses TRBV5-4 and TRBJ1-6, with a possible D match to TRBD1 (6 bases). The CDR3 contains 14 residues. The V end lost 0 bases, the J end lost 5 bases, and 6 bases lay between the germline ends. Germline V lookup: CDR1 SGHNT, CDR2 YYREEE (reference sequence). For the CDR3, the DNA is TGTGCCAGCAGCTTGGGACAGGATAATTCACCCCTCCACTTT. Translation: CASSLGQDNSPLHF.

The chain employs TRBV11-2 and TRBJ2-7, with TRBD2 identical over 7 bases. The CDR3 has 17 amino acids. Germline V gene lookup returns CDR1 SGHAT and CDR2 FQNNGV. The trim removed 6 bases at V and 2 bases at J, leaving 16 bases unmatched. The CDR3 DNA reads as TGTGCCAGCAGTTCTACGTTTTCGGCGGGAGTGACCTACGAGCAGTACTTC. This encodes CASSSTFSAGVTYEQYF.

The chain employs TRBV5-1 and TRBJ2-1; 7 nucleotides align to TRBD2. This CDR3 comprises 16 residues. The germline V gene has CDR1 SGHRS and CDR2 YFSETQ. The V gene end was trimmed by 1 base and the J gene end by 4 bases; junction bases not matched to a gene: 8. CDR3 coding DNA: TGCGCCAGCAGCTTGAACCCGGGAGGCCCTTACAATGAGCAGTTCTTC. Amino acids: CASSLNPGGPYNEQFF.

The chain is built from TRBV5-6 and TRBJ1-5, with 7 bases aligning to TRBD1. V gave up 3 bases and J gave up 9 bases; unmatched junction bases: 6. CDR3 length equals 13 residues. Germline CDR1 SGHDT, CDR2 YYEEEE. The CDR3 region is CASSSGTALPQHF. Written as DNA, the CDR3 is TGTGCCAGCAGCTCCGGGACAGCCCTGCCCCAGCATTTT.

V is TRBV19 and J is TRBJ1-1, with no clear D. V lost 4 bases to trimming and J lost 4 bases, with 19 bases between them. Germline V lookup: CDR1 LNHDA, CDR2 SQIVND (reference sequence). The CDR3 runs 16 residues. CDR3: CASSTPGAPGGTEAFF. Here the CDR3 DNA reads TGTGCCAGTAGTACCCCCGGTGCCCCGGGTGGCACTGAAGCTTTCTTT.

This clone occurred once. The V call is TRBV28, the J call TRBJ1-3; D possibly corresponds to TRBD1 (5 bases). The CDR3 length is 15 residues. The germline V gene encodes CDR1 MDHEN and CDR2 SYDVKM. V shed 6 bases and J shed 0 bases, with 12 bases lying between them. Here the CDR3 reads CASSETVPSGNTIYF. For the CDR3, the DNA is TGTGCCAGCAGCGAGACAGTTCCCTCTGGAAACACCATATATTTT.

V gene TRBV7-3 combines with J gene TRBJ2-1; 7 positions agree with TRBD1. CDR3 length: 13 amino acids. Germline V gene lookup returns CDR1 SGHTA and CDR2 FQGTGA. Trimming took 5 bases from V and 9 from J; bases not matched to a gene: 7. The CDR3 DNA reads as TGTGCCAGCAGCAGGACAGGCGAGGTTGAGCAGTTCTTC. The encoded protein is CASSRTGEVEQFF.

The chain has TRBV18 and TRBJ2-5, with D perhaps TRBD1 (6 bases). The CDR3 totals 15 residues. Germline V gene sequence: CDR1 KGHSH, CDR2 LQKENI. With 0 bases removed from V and 4 bases from J, the gap between germline ends came to 12 bases. The CDR3 DNA follows: TGTGCCAGCTCACCACCGTTGAGGGGGACAGAGACCCAGTACTTC. It encodes CASSPPLRGTETQYF. The entire variable domain, with the rest obtained from reference TRBV18 and TRBJ2-5, is as follows: NAGVMQNPRHLVRRRGQEARLRCSPMKGHSHVYWYRQLPEEGLKFMVYLQKENIIDESGMPKERFSAEFPKEGPSILRIQQVVRGDSAAYFCASSPPLRGTETQYFGPGTRLLVL.

This clone was observed a single time. The chain combines TRBV4-2 with TRBJ1-5, with D maybe TRBD1 (6 bases). Germline loops: CDR1 LGHNA, CDR2 YNFKEQ. This CDR3 has 15 residues. V lost 0 bases to trimming and J lost 2 bases, with 8 bases between them. CDR3 protein: CASSQEQGGNQPQHF. The CDR3 DNA reads as TGTGCCAGCAGCCAAGAACAGGGCGGCAATCAGCCCCAGCATTTT.

This clone came up a few times. The chain carries TRBV9 and TRBJ1-5; tentatively, D is TRBD1 (5 bases). This CDR3 contains 13 residues. V shed 0 bases and J shed 9 bases, with 10 bases lying between them. From germline, CDR1 is SGDLS and CDR2 YYNGEE. This CDR3 is CASSVEGKGPQHF. In DNA, the CDR3 is TGTGCCAGCAGCGTAGAGGGGAAGGGGCCCCAGCATTTT.

V is TRBV29-1 and J is TRBJ1-1; the D gene is possibly TRBD1 (5 bases). The CDR3 has 13 amino acids. Germline lookup yields CDR1 SQVTM and CDR2 ANQGSEA. Trimming stripped 6 bases from V and 5 bases from J, with 16 bases between. Here the CDR3 reads CSVLTGGGTEAFF. The CDR3 coding sequence is TGCAGCGTCCTAACGGGGGGAGGAACTGAAGCTTTCTTT.

The gene calls are TRBV6-1 and TRBJ1-2; D remains ambiguous. This CDR3 region has 12 residues. Germline V gives CDR1 MNHNS, CDR2 SASEGT. Trimming left V 3 bases short and J 4 bases short, with 6 bases between. The CDR3 here is CASSDNFYGYTF. The CDR3 DNA reads as TGTGCCAGCAGTGACAATTTCTATGGCTACACCTTC.

This rearrangement joins TRBV9 to TRBJ2-2; TRBD2 matches 11 bases. CDR3 size: 16 residues. The germline CDR1 and CDR2 sequences are SGDLS and YYNGEE. With 0 bases clipped from V and 7 bases from J, the junction kept 5 bases outside the gene matches. CDR3 bases: TGTGCCAGCAGCGTAGAACTAGCGGGAGTTGGCGGGGAGCTGTTTTTT. Residues: CASSVELAGVGGELFF.

V is TRBV2 and J is TRBJ2-4; TRBD2 aligns across 10 bases. The germline gives CDR1 SNHLY, CDR2 FYNNEI. V shed 1 base and J 1 base; nucleotides not matched to a gene: 4. CDR3 length: 17 amino acids. The CDR3 region has the DNA TGTGCCAGCAGTGAAGGCACTAGCGGGATGGCCAAAAACATTCAGTACTTC. Translated: CASSEGTSGMAKNIQYF. The full variable domain, its missing parts supplied by reference TRBV2 and TRBJ2-4, is EPEVTQTPSHQVTQMGQEVILRCVPISNHLYFYWYRQILGQKVEFLVSFYNNEISEKSEIFDDQFSVERPDGSNFTLKIRSTKLEDSAMYFCASSEGTSGMAKNIQYFGAGTRLSVL.

The chain combines TRBV15 with TRBJ2-3, with D maybe TRBD1 (6 bases). V was trimmed by 3 bases and J by 0 bases, leaving 19 bases between them. Germline V gene data show CDR1 as LNHNV and CDR2 as YYDKDF (reference sequence). This CDR3 contains 18 residues. CDR3 in DNA: TGTGCCACCAGCAGCGGGACACCACTGCCCGCTAGCACAGATACGCAGTATTTT. Amino acids: CATSSGTPLPASTDTQYF.

This clone was counted between two and nine times. The J gene is TRBJ1-4, the V gene TRBV28; D may be TRBD1 (5 bases). Per the germline V gene, CDR1 is MDHEN and CDR2 is SYDVKM. The CDR3 has 15 residues. Deletions cut 5 bases from V and 8 bases from J, with 18 bases between. CDR3 in amino acids: CASSIAGRSAEKLFF. The DNA of the CDR3 is TGTGCCAGCAGTATCGCAGGGCGCTCCGCGGAAAAACTGTTTTTT.